These 3 T cell receptor beta chains were sequenced from one sample in a study of cytotoxic CD8 clonotypes in ibrutinib-treated CLL. The protocol was immunoSEQ multiplex PCR, while the TCRdb copy is restricted to in-frame clones and leaves out a portion. The sample lists about 300,000 clones, approximately 79% occurring once. The sample in question was PBMCs, obtained at disease progression, from a patient treated with ibrutinib. Receptors were obtained from a human donor with chronic lymphocytic leukemia.

A word on this clone: The conserved closing phenylalanine or tryptophan is absent in this CDR3, likely reflecting a read error. It is unclear where the CDR3 begins or ends on the DNA, so no DNA is shown, and the CDR3 is as TCRdb lists it. The J gene is TRBJ1-4, the V gene TRBV20-1. Germline V gene sequence: CDR1 DFQATT, CDR2 SNEGSKA (reference sequence). The CDR3 length is 8 residues, termini included. The CDR3 spells CSARDPGT.

The chain is built from TRBV5-1 and TRBJ2-2; TRBD1 might be the D (6 bases). CDR1 and CDR2 from the germline V gene are SGHRS and YFSETQ. With 0 bases removed from V and 4 bases from J, the gap between germline ends came to 10 bases. This CDR3 is built from 15 residues. CDR3 in DNA: TGCGCCAGCAGCTTGGCAGGGGCCGGCACCGGGGAGCTGTTTTTT. Encoded protein: CASSLAGAGTGELFF.

V gene TRBV7-2 combines with J gene TRBJ2-7; D is uncertain. Trimming stripped 0 bases from V and 7 bases from J, with 16 bases between. Per the germline V gene, CDR1 is SGHTA and CDR2 is FQGNSA. The CDR3 contains 15 residues. The DNA of the CDR3 is TGTGCCAGCAGCTTAGCATTTAAGGGTCTGGGGGAGCAGTACTTC. It yields the protein CASSLAFKGLGEQYF. Together with reference TRBV7-2 and TRBJ2-7, the CDR3 gives the full variable domain: GAGVSQSPSNKVTEKGKDVELRCDPISGHTALYWYRQSLGQGLEFLIYFQGNSAPDKSGLPSDRFSAERTGGSVSTLTIQRTQQEDSAVYLCASSLAFKGLGEQYFGPGTRLTVT.